This T cell receptor beta chain is drawn from a study of blood T cell repertoires in COVID-19. Study overall: The origin of the acute and convalescent COVID-19 samples was the United States, Italy and Spain. Sample material is recorded as cDNA or gDNA derived from T cells, B-cell-depleted T cells, or PBMCs.

Assay used: immunoSEQ multiplex PCR; TCRdb lists only in-frame clones, some missing. This table holds 75,000 to 100,000 clones, less than 90% found once. V lost 4 bases and J lost 4; bases outside the gene matches: 3. The V gene's germline CDR1 is LNHDA and CDR2 SQIVND (reference sequence). This CDR3 is built from 14 residues. V usage is TRBV19 and J usage is TRBJ1-4, with 7 bases matching TRBD1. The material sequenced was peripheral blood. This TCR was recovered from a woman aged 80 or over with acute or convalescent COVID-19. The CDR3 loop reads CASSNDRVNEKLFF. CDR3 DNA sequence: TGTGCCAGTAGTAATGACAGGGTTAATGAAAAACTGTTTTTT. Full variable domain (remainder filled in from reference TRBV19 and TRBJ1-4): DGGITQSPKYLFRKEGQNVTLSCEQNLNHDAMYWYRQDPGQGLRLIYYSQIVNDFQKGDIAEGYSVSREKKESFPLTVTSAQKNPTAFYLCASSNDRVNEKLFFGSGTQLSVL.